This TCR beta chain derives from a study of blood T cell repertoires in COVID-19. The data were produced by immunoSEQ multiplex PCR, yet TCRdb's version contains in-frame clones alone and is incomplete. The sample shows about 91,000 clones, about 80% of them seen only once. This receptor was taken from a man in his 70s with acute or convalescent COVID-19. Sequences were obtained from peripheral blood.

This CDR3 reads CASSFGGAKYEQYF. CDR3 nucleotide sequence: TGTGCCAGCAGCTTTGGGGGGGCTAAGTACGAGCAGTACTTC. V gene TRBV7-8 combines with J gene TRBJ2-7, with D tentatively TRBD2 (7 bases). This CDR3 is built from 14 residues. V lost 3 bases, J lost 4 bases, and 13 bases lay in between. Germline CDR1 and CDR2: SGHVS and FQNEAQ.